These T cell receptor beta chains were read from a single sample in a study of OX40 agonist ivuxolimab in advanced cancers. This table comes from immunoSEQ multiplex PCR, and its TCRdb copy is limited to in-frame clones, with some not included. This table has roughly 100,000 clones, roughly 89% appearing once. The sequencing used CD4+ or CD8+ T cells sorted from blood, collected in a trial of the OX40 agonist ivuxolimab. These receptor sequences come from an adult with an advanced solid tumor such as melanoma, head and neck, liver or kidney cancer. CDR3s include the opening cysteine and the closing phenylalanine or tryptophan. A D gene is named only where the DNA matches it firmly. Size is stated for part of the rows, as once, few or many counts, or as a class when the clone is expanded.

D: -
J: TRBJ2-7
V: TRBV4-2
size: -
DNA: TGTGCCAGCAGCCTGGAGAGCATCTCAACCTACGAGCAGTACTTC
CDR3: CASSLESISTYEQYF

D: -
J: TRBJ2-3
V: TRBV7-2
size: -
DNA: TGTGCCAGCAGCTTGAGCACCACAGATACGCAGTATTTT
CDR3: CASSLSTTDTQYF

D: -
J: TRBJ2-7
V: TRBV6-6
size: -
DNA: TGTGCCAGCAGTCTAACAGGGAATTTGTACGAGCAGTACTTC
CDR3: CASSLTGNLYEQYF

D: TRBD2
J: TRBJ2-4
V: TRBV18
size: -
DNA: TGTGCCAGCTCACCAGCGAGCGGGGGGGCCCTAAACATTCAGTACTTC
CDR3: CASSPASGGALNIQYF

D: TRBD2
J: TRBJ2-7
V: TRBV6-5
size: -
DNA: TGTGCCAGCAGTTACTTGACTAGCGCCGAGCAGTACTTC
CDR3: CASSYLTSAEQYF

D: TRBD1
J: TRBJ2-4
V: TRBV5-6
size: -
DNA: TGTGCCAGCAGCACCGACAGGGGGCTTCTAGCCAAAAACATTCAGTACTTC
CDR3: CASSTDRGLLAKNIQYF

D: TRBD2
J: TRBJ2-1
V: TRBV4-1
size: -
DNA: TGCGCCAGCAGCCAAGAGAATGCGGGGGGCCCCCATGAGCAGTTCTTC
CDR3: CASSQENAGGPHEQFF

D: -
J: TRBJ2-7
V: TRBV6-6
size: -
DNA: TGTGCCAGCAGTTACTCGAGGGGGGGTAGCTCCTACGAGCAGTACTTC
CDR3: CASSYSRGGSSYEQYF

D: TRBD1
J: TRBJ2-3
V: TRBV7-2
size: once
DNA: TGTGCCAGCAGCTCTCCACTAGGGGGCGGTAGCACAGATACGCAGTATTTT
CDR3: CASSSPLGGGSTDTQYF

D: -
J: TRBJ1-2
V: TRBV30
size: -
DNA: TGTGCCTGGAGTGTATGGGAACACCACTATGGCTACACCTTC
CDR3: CAWSVWEHHYGYTF

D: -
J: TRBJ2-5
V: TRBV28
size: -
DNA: TGTGCCAGCAGGACAGGTCAAGCTTGGGACCAGTACTTC
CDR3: CASRTGQAWDQYF

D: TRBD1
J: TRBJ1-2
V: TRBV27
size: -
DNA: TGTGCCAGCAGAACCGGGACAGGGGACCATGGCTACACCTTC
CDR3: CASRTGTGDHGYTF

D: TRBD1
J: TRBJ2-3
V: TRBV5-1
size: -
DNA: TGCGCCAGCAGCTACGGACAGGGGGGAGATACGCAGTATTTT
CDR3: CASSYGQGGDTQYF

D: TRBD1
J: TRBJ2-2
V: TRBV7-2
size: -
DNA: TGTGCCAGCAGCTGGGACAGACTGAACACCGGGGAGCTGTTTTTT
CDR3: CASSWDRLNTGELFF

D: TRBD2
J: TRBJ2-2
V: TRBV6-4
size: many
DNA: TGTGCCAGCAGTTCTAGCGGGCCGTTGACCGGGGAGCTGTTTTTT
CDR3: CASSSSGPLTGELFF

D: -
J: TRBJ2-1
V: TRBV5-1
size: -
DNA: TGCGCCAGCAGCGATACAGGGAACTCCTACAATGAGCAGTTCTTC
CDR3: CASSDTGNSYNEQFF

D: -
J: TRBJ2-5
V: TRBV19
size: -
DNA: TGTGCCACCAGATCCCTGGGGGAGACCCAGTACTTC
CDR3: CATRSLGETQYF

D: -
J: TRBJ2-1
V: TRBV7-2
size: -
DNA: TGTGCCAGCAGCCGAAGACTCCGGAGCCTCTACAATGAGCAGTTCTTC
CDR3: CASSRRLRSLYNEQFF

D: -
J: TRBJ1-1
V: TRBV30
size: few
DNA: TGTGCCTGGAAAGAGGGATGGAACACTGAAGCTTTCTTT
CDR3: CAWKEGWNTEAFF

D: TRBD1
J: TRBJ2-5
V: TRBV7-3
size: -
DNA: TGTGCCAGCAGCTTAGGTCTAGGGACAGGGTCCGAGACCCAGTACTTC
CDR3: CASSLGLGTGSETQYF

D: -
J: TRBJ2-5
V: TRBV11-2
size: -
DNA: TGTGCCAGCAGCCGAGGGGGGGCGCGGGAGACCCAGTACTTC
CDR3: CASSRGGARETQYF

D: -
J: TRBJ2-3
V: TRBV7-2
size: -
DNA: TGTGCCAGCAGCTTAGTAGCCAGCACAGATACGCAGTATTTT
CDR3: CASSLVASTDTQYF